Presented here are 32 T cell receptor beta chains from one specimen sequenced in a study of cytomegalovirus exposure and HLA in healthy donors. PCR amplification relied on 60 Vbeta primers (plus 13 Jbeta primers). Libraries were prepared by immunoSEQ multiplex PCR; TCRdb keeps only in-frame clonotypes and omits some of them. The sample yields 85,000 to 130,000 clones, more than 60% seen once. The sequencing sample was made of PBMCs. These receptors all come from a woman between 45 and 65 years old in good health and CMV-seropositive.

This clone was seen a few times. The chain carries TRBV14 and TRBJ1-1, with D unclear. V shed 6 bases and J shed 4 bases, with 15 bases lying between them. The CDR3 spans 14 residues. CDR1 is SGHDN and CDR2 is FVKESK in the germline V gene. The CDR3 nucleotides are TGTGCCAGCAGTTTGGTGGGGAGGAGCACTGAAGCTTTCTTT. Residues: CASSLVGRSTEAFF.

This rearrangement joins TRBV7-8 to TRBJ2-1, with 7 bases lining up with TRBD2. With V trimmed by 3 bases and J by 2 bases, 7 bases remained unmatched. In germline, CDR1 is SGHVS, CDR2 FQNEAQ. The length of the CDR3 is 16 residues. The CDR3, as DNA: TGTGCCAGCAGCTTTAGACGGGGGGACCCCTACAATGAGCAGTTCTTC. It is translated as CASSFRRGDPYNEQFF. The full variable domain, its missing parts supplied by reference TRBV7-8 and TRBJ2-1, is GAGVSQSPRYKVAKRGQDVALRCDPISGHVSLFWYQQALGQGPEFLTYFQNEAQLDKSGLPSDRFFAERPEGSVSTLKIQRTQQEDSAVYLCASSFRRGDPYNEQFFGPGTRLTVL.

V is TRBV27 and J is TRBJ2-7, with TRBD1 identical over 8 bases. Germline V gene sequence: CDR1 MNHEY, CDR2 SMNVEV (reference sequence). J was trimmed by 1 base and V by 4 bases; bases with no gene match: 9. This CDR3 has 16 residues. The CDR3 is CASSYPPDRVSYEQYF. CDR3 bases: TGTGCCAGCAGTTATCCGCCGGACAGGGTTTCCTACGAGCAGTACTTC.

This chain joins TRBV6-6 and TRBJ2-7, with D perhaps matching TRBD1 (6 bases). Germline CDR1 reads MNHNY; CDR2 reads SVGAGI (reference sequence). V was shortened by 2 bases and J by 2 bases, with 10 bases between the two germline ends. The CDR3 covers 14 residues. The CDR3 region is CASSYTGPAYEQYF. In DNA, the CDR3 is TGTGCCAGCAGTTACACAGGGCCGGCCTACGAGCAGTACTTC.

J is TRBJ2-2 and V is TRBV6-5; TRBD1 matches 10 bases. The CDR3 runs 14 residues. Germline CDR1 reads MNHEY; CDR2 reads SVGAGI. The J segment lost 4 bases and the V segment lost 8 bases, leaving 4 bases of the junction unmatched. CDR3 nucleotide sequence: TGTGCCAGCTCCGGGACAGGGGCCACCGGGGAGCTGTTTTTT. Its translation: CASSGTGATGELFF.

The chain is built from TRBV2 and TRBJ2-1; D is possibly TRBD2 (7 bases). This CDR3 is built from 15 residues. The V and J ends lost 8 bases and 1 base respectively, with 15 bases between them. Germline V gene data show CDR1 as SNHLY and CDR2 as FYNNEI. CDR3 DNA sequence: TGTGCCAGCCGTTGGGGGGGCCAGTCCTACAATGAGCAGTTCTTC. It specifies CASRWGGQSYNEQFF.

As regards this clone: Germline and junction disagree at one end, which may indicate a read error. The CDR3 nucleotides are TGTGCCGGCAGGAGGGCGGGGGCCTTCACAGATACGCAGTATTTT. Translated, it gives CAGRRAGAFTDTQYF. The chain is built from TRBV6-5 and TRBJ2-3; D is perhaps TRBD2 (7 bases). The CDR3 runs to 15 residues. Germline CDR1 and CDR2: MNHEY and SVGAGI.

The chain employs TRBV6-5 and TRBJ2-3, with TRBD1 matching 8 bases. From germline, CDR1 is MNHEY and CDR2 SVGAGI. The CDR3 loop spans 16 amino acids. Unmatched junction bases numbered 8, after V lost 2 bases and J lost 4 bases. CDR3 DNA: TGTGCCAGCAGTTACCTAGGGACAGGCATATCAGATACGCAGTATTTT. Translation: CASSYLGTGISDTQYF.

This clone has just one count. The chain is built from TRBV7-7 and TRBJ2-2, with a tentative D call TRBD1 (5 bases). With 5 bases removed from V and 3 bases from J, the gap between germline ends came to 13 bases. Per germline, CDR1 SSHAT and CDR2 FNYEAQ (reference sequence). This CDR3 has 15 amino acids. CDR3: CASSQGDSDTGELFF. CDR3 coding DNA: TGTGCCAGCAGCCAAGGGGATTCGGACACCGGGGAGCTGTTTTTT.

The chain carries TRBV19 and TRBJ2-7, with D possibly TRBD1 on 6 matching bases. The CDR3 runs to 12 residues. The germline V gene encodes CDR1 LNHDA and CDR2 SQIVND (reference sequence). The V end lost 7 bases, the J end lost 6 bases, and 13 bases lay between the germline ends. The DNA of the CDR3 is TGTGCCAGTAAAAGGGAGACAGGCGAGCAGTACTTC. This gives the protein CASKRETGEQYF.

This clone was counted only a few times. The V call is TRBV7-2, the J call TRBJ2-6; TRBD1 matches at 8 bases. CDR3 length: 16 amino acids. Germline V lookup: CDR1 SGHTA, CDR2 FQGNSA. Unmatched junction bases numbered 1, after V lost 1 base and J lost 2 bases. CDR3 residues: CASSLGTGTGANVLTF. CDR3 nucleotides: TGTGCCAGCAGCTTAGGGACAGGGACTGGGGCCAACGTCCTGACTTTC.

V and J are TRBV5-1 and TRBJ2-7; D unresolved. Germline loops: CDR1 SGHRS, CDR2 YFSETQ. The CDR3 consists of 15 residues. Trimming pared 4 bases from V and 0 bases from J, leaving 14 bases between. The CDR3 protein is CASSPTELISYEQYF. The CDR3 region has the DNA TGCGCCAGCAGCCCAACAGAGCTCATCTCCTACGAGCAGTACTTC. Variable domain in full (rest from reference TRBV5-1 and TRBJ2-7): KAGVTQTPRYLIKTRGQQVTLSCSPISGHRSVSWYQQTPGQGLQFLFEYFSETQRNKGNFPGRFSGRQFSNSRSEMNVSTLELGDSALYLCASSPTELISYEQYFGPGTRLTVT.

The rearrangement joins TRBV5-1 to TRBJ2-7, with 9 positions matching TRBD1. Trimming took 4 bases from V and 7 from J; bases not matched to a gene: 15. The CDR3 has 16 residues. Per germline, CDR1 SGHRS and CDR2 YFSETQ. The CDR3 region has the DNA TGCGCCAGCAGCATTCTACAGGGGGCTGCTTCTGGGGAGCAGTACTTC. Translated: CASSILQGAASGEQYF.

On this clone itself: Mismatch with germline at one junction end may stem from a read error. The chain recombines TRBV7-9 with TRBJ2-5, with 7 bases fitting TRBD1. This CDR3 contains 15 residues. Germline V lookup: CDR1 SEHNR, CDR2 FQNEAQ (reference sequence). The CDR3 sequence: CASSIATGRGETRYF. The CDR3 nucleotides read TGTGCCAGCAGCATAGCGACAGGGCGAGGGGAGACCCGGTACTTC. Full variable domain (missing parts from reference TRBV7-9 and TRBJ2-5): DTGVSQNPRHKITKRGQNVTFRCDPISEHNRLYWYRQTLGQGPEFLTYFQNEAQLEKSRLLSDRFSAERPKGSFSTLEIQRTEQGDSAMYLCASSIATGRGETRYFGPGTRLLVL.

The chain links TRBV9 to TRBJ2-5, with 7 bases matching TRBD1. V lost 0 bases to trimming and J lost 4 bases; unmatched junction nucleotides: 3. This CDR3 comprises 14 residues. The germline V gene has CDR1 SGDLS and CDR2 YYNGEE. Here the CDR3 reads CASSVARQGETQYF. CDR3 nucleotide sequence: TGTGCCAGCAGCGTAGCTCGACAGGGAGAGACCCAGTACTTC.

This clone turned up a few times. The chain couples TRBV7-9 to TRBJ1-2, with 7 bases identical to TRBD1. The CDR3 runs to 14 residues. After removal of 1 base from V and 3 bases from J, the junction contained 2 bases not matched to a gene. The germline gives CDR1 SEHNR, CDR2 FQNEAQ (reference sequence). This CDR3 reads CASSLVGGDYGYTF. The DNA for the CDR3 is TGTGCCAGCAGCTTAGTAGGGGGCGACTATGGCTACACCTTC.

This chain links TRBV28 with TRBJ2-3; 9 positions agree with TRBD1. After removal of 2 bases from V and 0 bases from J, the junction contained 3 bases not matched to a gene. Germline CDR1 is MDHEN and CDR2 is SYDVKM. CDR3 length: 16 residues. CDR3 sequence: CASSLGTGTSTDTQYF. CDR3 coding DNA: TGTGCCAGCAGTTTAGGGACAGGGACAAGCACAGATACGCAGTATTTT.

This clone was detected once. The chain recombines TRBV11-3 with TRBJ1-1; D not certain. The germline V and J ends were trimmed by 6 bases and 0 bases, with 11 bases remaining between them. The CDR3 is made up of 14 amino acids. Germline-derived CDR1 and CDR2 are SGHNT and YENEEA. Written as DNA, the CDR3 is TGTGCCAGCAGTCTAGATAGGATGAACACTGAAGCTTTCTTT. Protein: CASSLDRMNTEAFF.

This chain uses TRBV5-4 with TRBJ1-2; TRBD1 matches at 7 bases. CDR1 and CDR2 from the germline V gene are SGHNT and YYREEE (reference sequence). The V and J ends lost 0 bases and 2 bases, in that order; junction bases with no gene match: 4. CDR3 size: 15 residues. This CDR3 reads CASSLEAGGNYGYTF. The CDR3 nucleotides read TGTGCCAGCAGCTTGGAGGCAGGGGGGAACTATGGCTACACCTTC.

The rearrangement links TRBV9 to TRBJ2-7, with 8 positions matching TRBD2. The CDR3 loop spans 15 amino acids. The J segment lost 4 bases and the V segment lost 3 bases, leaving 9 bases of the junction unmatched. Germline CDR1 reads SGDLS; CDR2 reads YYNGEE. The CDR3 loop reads CASSARGGGPYEQYF. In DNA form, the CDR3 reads TGTGCCAGCAGCGCCCGGGGGGGTGGTCCGTACGAGCAGTACTTC.

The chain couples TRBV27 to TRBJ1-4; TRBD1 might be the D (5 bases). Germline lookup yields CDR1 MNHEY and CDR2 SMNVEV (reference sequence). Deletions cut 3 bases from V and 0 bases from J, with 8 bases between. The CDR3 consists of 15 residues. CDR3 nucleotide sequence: TGTGCCAGCAGTTTGTCAGGGACAACTAATGAAAAACTGTTTTTT. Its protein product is CASSLSGTTNEKLFF.

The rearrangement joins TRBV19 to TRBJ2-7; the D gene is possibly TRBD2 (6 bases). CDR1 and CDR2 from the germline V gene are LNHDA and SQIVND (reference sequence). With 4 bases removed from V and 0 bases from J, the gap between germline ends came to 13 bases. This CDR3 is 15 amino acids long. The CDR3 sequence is CASSTSGLSSYEQYF. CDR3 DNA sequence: TGTGCCAGTAGTACCTCGGGACTGAGCTCCTACGAGCAGTACTTC.

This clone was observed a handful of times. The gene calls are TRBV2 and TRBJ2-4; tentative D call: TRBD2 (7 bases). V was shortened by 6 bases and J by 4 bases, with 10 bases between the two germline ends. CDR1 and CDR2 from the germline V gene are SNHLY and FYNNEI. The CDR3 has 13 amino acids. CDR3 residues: CASRGGGKNIQYF. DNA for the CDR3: TGTGCCAGCAGAGGGGGGGGAAAAAACATTCAGTACTTC.

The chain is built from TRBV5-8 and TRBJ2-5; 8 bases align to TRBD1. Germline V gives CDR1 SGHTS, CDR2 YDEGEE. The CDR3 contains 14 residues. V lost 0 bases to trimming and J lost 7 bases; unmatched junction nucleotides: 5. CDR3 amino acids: CASSLGGQARTQYF. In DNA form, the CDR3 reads TGTGCCAGCAGCTTGGGGGGACAGGCGAGGACCCAGTACTTC. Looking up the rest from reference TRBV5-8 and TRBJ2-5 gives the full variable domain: EAGVTQSPTHLIKTRGQQATLRCSPISGHTSVYWYQQALGLGLQFLLWYDEGEERNRGNFPPRFSGRQFPNYSSELNVNALELEDSALYLCASSLGGQARTQYFGPGTRLLVL.

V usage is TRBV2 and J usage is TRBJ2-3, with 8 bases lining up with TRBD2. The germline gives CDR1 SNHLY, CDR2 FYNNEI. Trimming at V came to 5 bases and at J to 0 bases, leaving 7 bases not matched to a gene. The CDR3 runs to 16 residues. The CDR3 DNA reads TGTGCCAGCAGTCTCGCTAGCGGGCAAAGCACAGATACGCAGTATTTT. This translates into CASSLASGQSTDTQYF.

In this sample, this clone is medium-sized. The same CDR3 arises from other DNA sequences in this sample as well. Here the CDR3 DNA reads TGTGCCAGCAGTGAATTGGGACAGGGAAACACTGAAGCTTTCTTT. Amino acid sequence: CASSELGQGNTEAFF. V and J are TRBV6-1 and TRBJ1-1; the match to TRBD1 covers 9 bases. CDR3 length: 15 amino acids. Trimming cost V 2 bases and J 2 bases; bases outside gene matches: 3. Germline V lookup: CDR1 MNHNS, CDR2 SASEGT.

The CDR3 is CASRQGDDQPQHF. CDR3 in DNA: TGTGCCAGCCGACAGGGTGATGATCAGCCCCAGCATTTT. The V and J genes are TRBV6-1 and TRBJ1-5; TRBD1 matches 7 bases. Germline V gene data show CDR1 as MNHNS and CDR2 as SASEGT. The CDR3 contains 13 residues. Trimming took 8 bases from V and 5 from J; bases not matched to a gene: 6.

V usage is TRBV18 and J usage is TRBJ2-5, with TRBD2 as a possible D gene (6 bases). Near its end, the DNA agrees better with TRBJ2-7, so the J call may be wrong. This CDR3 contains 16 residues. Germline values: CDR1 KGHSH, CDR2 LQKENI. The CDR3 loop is CASSPPVRGISYEQYF. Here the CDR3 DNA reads TGTGCCAGCTCACCCCCAGTACGCGGGATATCCTACGAGCAGTACTTC.

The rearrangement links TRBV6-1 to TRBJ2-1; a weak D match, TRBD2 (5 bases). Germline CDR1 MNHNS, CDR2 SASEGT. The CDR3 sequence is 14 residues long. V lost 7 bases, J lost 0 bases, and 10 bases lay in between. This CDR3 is CASTRRGSYNEQFF. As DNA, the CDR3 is TGTGCCAGCACAAGACGGGGCTCCTACAATGAGCAGTTCTTC.

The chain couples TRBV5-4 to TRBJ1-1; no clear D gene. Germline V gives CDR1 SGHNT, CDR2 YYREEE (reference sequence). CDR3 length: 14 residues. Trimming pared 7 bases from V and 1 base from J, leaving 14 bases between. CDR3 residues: CASGREVQNTEAFF. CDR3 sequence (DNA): TGTGCCAGCGGGCGTGAAGTCCAGAACACTGAAGCTTTCTTT.

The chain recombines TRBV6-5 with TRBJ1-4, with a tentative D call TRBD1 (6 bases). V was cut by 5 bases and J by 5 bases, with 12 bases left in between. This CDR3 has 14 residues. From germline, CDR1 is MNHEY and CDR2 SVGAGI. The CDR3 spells CASSKTGTNEKLFF. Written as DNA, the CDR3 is TGTGCCAGCAGTAAAACGGGGACAAATGAAAAACTGTTTTTT.

CDR3 protein: CASSLLSGGTGELFF. The CDR3 DNA is TGTGCCAGCAGTTTGCTTAGCGGGGGGACCGGGGAGCTGTTTTTT. The rearrangement links TRBV28 to TRBJ2-2, with 10 bases that match TRBD2. Germline V gene lookup returns CDR1 MDHEN and CDR2 SYDVKM. The CDR3 is 15 residues long. V was pared by 3 bases and J by 5 bases, with 3 bases of the junction left unmatched.